This TCR beta chain comes out of a study of blood T cell repertoires in COVID-19 (dated by TCRdb to 2018 to 2020). Notes on the research overall: Samples covering the acute and convalescent phases of COVID-19 were provided by collaborators in the United States, Italy and Spain. The dataset comprised deeply sampled blood TCRbeta repertoires from subjects exposed to, actively infected with, or recovered from COVID-19. The prospective study material was composed of cDNA or gDNA derived from T cells, B-cell-depleted T cells, or PBMCs. The samples were drawn from two sources: the first 160 participants of the ongoing ImmuneRACE study, and over 1,000 subjects contributed by 6 global collaborators. Where available, HLA class I and class II types were obtained from metadata supplied by the sample provider rather than from assay-based typing. The repertoires were released in a freely available public database intended as a resource for research on the immune response to SARS-CoV-2. The sample metadata nearly always contained a de-identified subject ID, COVID-19 status, age in years and sex. Study-level results and caveats: The amount of clinical and demographic metadata varied by source and participant and was provided uncurated.

Each collaborating institution followed its own protocols to collect whole blood in K2EDTA tubes. For TCRbeta analysis, collaborator samples were shipped as frozen whole blood, as isolated PBMCs, or as DNA extracted from either sample type. As concerns this clone: This clone's antigen is unknown. No base qualities exist here, and no much larger clone lies one base off it.

The immunoSEQ Assay, a bias-controlled multiplex PCR, was used to amplify TCRbeta CDR3 regions from genomic DNA. Concerning the study's data processing: Within the assay, amplification of reference gene primers was used to estimate how many nucleated cells each sample contained. Sequence reads were collapsed and filtered to measure the absolute abundance of every unique TCRbeta CDR3 rearrangement. For each sample, productive Simpson clonality was calculated as the square root of Simpson's diversity index across productive rearrangements. TCRdb retrieved this table from immuneACCESS and kept in-frame rearrangements only. Not all clones are present; in checked studies, unresolved V genes account for under half, and no reason is known for the remainder. V, J and clone size derive from that table, while D and trimming were established from the DNA sequence. Here the sample has about 81,000 clones; about 82% occur a single time. The biggest ten clones account for 25% of the sample.

V is pruned by 4 bases and J by 0 bases, leaving 5 bases of the junction without a gene match. Including cysteine and phenylalanine, the CDR3 has 16 amino acids. Just CDR3 DNA is preserved here, 48 bases in frame from base 1. CDR1 is given as KGHSH and CDR2 as LQKENI, both from the germline V gene. The receptor's source is a human donor in a cohort sampled during active COVID-19. The specimen was peripheral blood. The V gene is TRBV18 and the J gene is TRBJ2-3; 9 middle bases align to TRBD2. CDR3 reads: CASSQQLAGSTDTQYF. The DNA sequence is as follows: TGTGCCAGCTCACAACAGCTAGCGGGAAGCACAGATACGCAGTATTTT.